This TCR beta chain was retrieved from a study of blood T cells in healthy people across ages (dated by TCRdb to the mid-2010s). With respect to the entire study: In model experiments, template switching captured roughly one uniquely barcoded TCR beta cDNA molecule for every two T cells. The study measured age-related changes in TCR beta repertoire diversity using deep sequencing normalized with unique cDNA molecular identifiers. Donors were grouped into four age groups: young (average roughly 17 years), middle-aged (about 38), aged (approximately 67) and long-lived (roughly 80). To avoid experimental bias, donors of different ages were spread randomly across the sequencing lanes. The study analyzed two additional independent replicas of 1 million unique cDNA reads from the same blood draw for two donors, one aged 18 to 29 and one aged 80 or older. What the authors observed across the whole study: Total diversity estimates from one million sequenced T cells were considered lower bounds and underestimates. Because donor CMV infection status was unknown, age-related changes in expanded clonotypes were potentially confounded. The percentage of naive T cells measured by flow cytometry correlated strongly with observed TCR beta diversity. Observed TCR beta diversity per million T cells fell roughly linearly with age, and a significant reduction was already apparent by age about 36. Conclusive comparison of naive and antigen-experienced compartments was prevented by the profiling of bulk unsorted PBMCs. Compared with the aged group, the long-lived group had more naive CD4+ T cells, fewer expanded clones and increased TCR diversity, a pattern suggesting age selection.

Preparation of the library involved 5' RACE. A second about 6 to 11 cycle PCR used a sample-barcoded 5' primer and a J-beta primer mix. A unique molecular identifier was introduced onto each TCR beta cDNA molecule by a template-switch 5' adaptor carrying 12 random nucleotides. Each sample yielded at least 2.5 million CDR3-containing paired-end reads. All of the RNA was converted into first-strand cDNA using the Mint cDNA synthesis kit, with a TRBC-specific oligonucleotide serving as the primer. All cDNA was treated with uracil-DNA glycosylase and then went through a first 18-cycle PCR with the universal primers M1SS and BC2_uni_R. For the original study's pipeline: Each sample was normalized by randomly selecting 1 million high-quality reads, each carrying a distinct molecular identifier. Reads sharing molecular identifiers were discarded rather than binned into consensus sequences. MiTCR, set to a Q25 quality threshold and the strictest error-elimination algorithm, was used for CDR3 identification, clonotype clustering and error correction. A nonparametric unseen species model with Euler transformation was used to estimate a lower bound on total TCR beta diversity. The public reads were run again by TCRdb, first through fastp at Q25 and then through MiXCR, and only productive beta chains were kept. Merged by CDR3 protein, the rows form single entries marked with the most common genes and DNA. In this record, the V and J calls reflect TCRdb's handling and not the investigators' own analysis. Across this sample there are fewer than 2 million distinct CDR3 sequences, with about two fifths seen only once. Around 23% of the sample is taken by the ten largest.

The 39 donors, aged roughly 6 to 90 years, were systemically healthy Caucasian individuals from Russia. Each donor gave 8 to 10 milliliters of peripheral blood, collected into EDTA-treated Vacutainer tubes. PBMCs were isolated by Ficoll-Paque density-gradient centrifugation, with at least 7 million obtained per sample. Trizol reagent was used to extract total RNA from the PBMCs, yielding at least 5.5 micrograms per sample. Naive CD45RAhigh/CD27high T cell percentages were measured by flow cytometry on a PBMC aliquot from every donor. This clonotype was recorded only once. This clone's antigen is unknown. Base quality data are lacking; no much larger clone is found one base away. This sequence originates from a human donor in good health. Sequenced material: blood.

The CDR3 protein is CSAHASLNQPQHF. The DNA sequence reads TGCAGTGCTCATGCCAGCCTCAATCAGCCCCAGCATTTT. The rearranged chain carries TRBV20-1 and TRBJ1-5; confidence is insufficient to name the D gene. Spanning cysteine to phenylalanine, the CDR3 consists of 13 amino acids. The read is trimmed to its CDR3 DNA, 39 bases read in frame from base 1. V and J lose 5 bases and 3 bases, and a span of 11 bases separates them. CDR1 DFQATT and CDR2 SNEGSKA were looked up in the germline V gene (reference sequence).